These 19 T cell receptor beta chains came from one sample sequenced in a study of chronic HIV infection and antiretroviral therapy. MiXCR, applied by TCRdb to the 5' RACE reads, yields one record per CDR3 protein. The data hold some 37,000 distinct CDR3 sequences, with around 8.7% observed a single time. Sequenced: peripheral blood. The receptors stem from an adult who had HIV and had not received antiretroviral therapy, or was an uninfected healthy control (not recorded which).

This clonotype was detected ten times or more. V gene TRBV10-3 combines with J gene TRBJ2-3, with D possibly TRBD1 on 6 matching bases. V lost 6 bases and J lost 1, with 14 bases in between. CDR1 is ENHRY, CDR2 SYGVKD, per germline. The CDR3 covers 15 residues. The CDR3 here is CAISVFGQRTDTQYF. The CDR3 coding sequence is TGTGCCATCAGCGTCTTCGGACAGCGCACAGATACGCAGTATTTT.

This clonotype appeared many times. The rearrangement links TRBV15 to TRBJ1-2; D might be TRBD1 (5 bases). V lost 1 base to trimming and J lost 4 bases, with 13 bases between them. This CDR3 contains 15 residues. Germline V gene data show CDR1 as LNHNV and CDR2 as YYDKDF (reference sequence). The CDR3 DNA reads as TGTGCCACCAGCAGAGTGGGAGGGGCAGGCTATGGCTACACCTTC. Translated, it gives CATSRVGGAGYGYTF. The full variable domain, rest sourced from reference TRBV15 and TRBJ1-2, is DAMVIQNPRYQVTQFGKPVTLSCSQTLNHNVMYWYQQKSSQAPKLLFHYYDKDFNNEADTPDNFQSRRPNTSFCFLDIRSPGLGDTAMYLCATSRVGGAGYGYTFGSGTRLTVV.

This clonotype showed up just a few times. The gene calls are TRBV28 and TRBJ2-7; D remains unclear. Trimming cost V 4 bases and J 0 bases, with 4 bases left between them. The CDR3 is 12 residues long. Germline V lookup: CDR1 MDHEN, CDR2 SYDVKM. The CDR3 region is CASSWNSYEQYF. For the CDR3, the DNA is TGTGCCAGCAGTTGGAACTCCTACGAGCAGTACTTC.

This clonotype has at least ten counts. The chain is built from TRBV4-3 and TRBJ2-5; 9 bases align to TRBD1. J gave up 4 bases and V 1 base, and 4 bases lay outside the gene matches. Germline CDR1 and CDR2: LGHNA and YSLEER. This CDR3 has 15 amino acids. Here the CDR3 DNA reads TGCGCCAGCAGCCAAGGAGGGACAGGGACAGAGACCCAGTACTTC. It is translated as CASSQGGTGTETQYF.

V usage is TRBV28 and J usage is TRBJ2-1; D ambiguous. V lost 4 bases and J 4 bases, leaving 11 bases between the germline ends. The CDR3 is 14 amino acids. The germline V gene encodes CDR1 MDHEN and CDR2 SYDVKM. The CDR3 loop reads CASSWMEPYNEQFF. The DNA for the CDR3 is TGTGCCAGCAGTTGGATGGAGCCTTACAATGAGCAGTTCTTC.

There are many counts of this clonotype. The chain links TRBV20-1 to TRBJ2-3; unclear D gene. Per the germline V gene, CDR1 is DFQATT and CDR2 is SNEGSKA (reference sequence). The CDR3 runs 10 residues. V lost 0 bases and J 6 bases, leaving 1 base between the germline ends. The CDR3: CSARDDTQYF. In DNA, the CDR3 is TGCAGTGCTAGAGACGATACGCAGTATTTT.

This chain connects TRBV28 to TRBJ2-7; no definite D call. V was shortened by 4 bases and J by 7 bases, with 20 bases between the two germline ends. This CDR3 is 15 amino acids long. Germline values: CDR1 MDHEN, CDR2 SYDVKM. The chain's CDR3 is CASSSPIPSVEEQYF. CDR3 DNA sequence: TGTGCCAGCAGTTCCCCGATACCCTCCGTGGAAGAGCAGTACTTC.

This clonotype showed up many times. The rearrangement uses TRBV28 and TRBJ1-5, with D hard to call. The CDR3 runs 15 residues. Trimming removed 9 bases at V and 4 bases at J, with 19 bases between. Germline V gene sequence: CDR1 MDHEN, CDR2 SYDVKM. DNA for the CDR3: TGTGCCAGTTCGGAAGGGCGAGGGTTGAATCAGCCCCAGCATTTT. Translation gives CASSEGRGLNQPQHF.

This clonotype was recorded many times. Here the CDR3 DNA reads TGCAGCGTTGAAGATCAGGTGGCAGATACGCAGTATTTT. It encodes CSVEDQVADTQYF. This chain uses TRBV29-1 with TRBJ2-3; no firm D call. The length of the CDR3 is 13 residues. Germline V lookup: CDR1 SQVTM, CDR2 ANQGSEA. V gave up 0 bases and J gave up 4 bases, with 8 bases separating them.

This clonotype appeared many times. This chain joins TRBV7-3 and TRBJ2-3; D is uncertain. From germline, CDR1 is SGHTA and CDR2 FQGTGA. The CDR3 has 13 residues. V lost 2 bases and J lost 0, with 3 bases in between. The CDR3 is CASSLASTDTQYF. The CDR3 bases are TGTGCCAGCAGCTTAGCTAGCACAGATACGCAGTATTTT.

This clonotype was seen a few times. The J gene is TRBJ2-2, the V gene TRBV9; 7 bases match TRBD1. This CDR3 comprises 13 residues. V shed 3 bases, J shed 7 bases, and the junction held 3 bases outside the gene matches. CDR1 SGDLS and CDR2 YYNGEE come from the germline V gene. CDR3 nucleotide sequence: TGTGCCAGCAGCGCCCCAGGGGGCGGGGAGCTGTTTTTT. Protein: CASSAPGGGELFF.

There are a few counts of this clonotype. The CDR3 loop is CSAYPRSGREGEQFF. The CDR3 DNA reads as TGCAGTGCTTACCCGAGAAGCGGGAGGGAGGGCGAGCAGTTCTTC. The gene calls are TRBV20-1 and TRBJ2-1; 10 nucleotides match TRBD2. Germline CDR1 reads DFQATT; CDR2 reads SNEGSKA (reference sequence). Trimming took 5 bases from V and 10 from J; bases not matched to a gene: 14. The CDR3 is 15 amino acids.

This clonotype has ten or more counts. The V gene is TRBV20-1, the J gene TRBJ2-2; weak D call: TRBD2 (6 bases). This CDR3 region has 15 residues. Germline CDR1 DFQATT, CDR2 SNEGSKA (reference sequence). The CDR3 bases are TGCAGGGCTCGTCTTCGGGAGTCGGGCACCGGGGAGCTGTTTTTT. This encodes CRARLRESGTGELFF.

A note on this clonotype: Since a much larger clone is just one base distant, this may be a read error. The chain carries TRBV29-1 and TRBJ1-1; 7 bases align to TRBD1. In germline, CDR1 is SQVTM, CDR2 ANQGSEA. The CDR3 runs to 13 residues. V was pared by 3 bases and J by 0 bases, with 1 base of the junction left unmatched. The CDR3 is CSVDGTVNTEAFF. CDR3 sequence (DNA): TGCAGCGTTGATGGGACAGTGAACACTGAAGCTTTCTTT.

The sample holds many counts of this clonotype. This chain uses TRBV7-2 with TRBJ1-1; 9 bases line up with TRBD1. The J segment lost 5 bases and the V segment lost 8 bases, leaving 12 bases of the junction unmatched. This CDR3 region has 15 residues. Germline CDR1 reads SGHTA; CDR2 reads FQGNSA. CDR3 DNA sequence: TGTGCCAGCTTCACCCCCGGGACAGGGAGTACTGAAGCTTTCTTT. This gives the protein CASFTPGTGSTEAFF.

A few counts support this clonotype. The rearrangement joins TRBV15 to TRBJ2-7; a weak D match, TRBD2 (6 bases). Germline CDR1 is LNHNV and CDR2 is YYDKDF (reference sequence). The CDR3 sequence is 13 residues long. V was clipped by 3 bases and J by 6 bases, with 12 bases between them. CDR3 amino acids: CATSRDLGGEQYF. CDR3 bases: TGTGCCACCAGCAGGGACCTGGGAGGCGAGCAGTACTTC.

At least ten counts were recorded for this clonotype. The gene calls are TRBV5-1 and TRBJ1-2; tentatively, D is TRBD1 (5 bases). Trimming left V 5 bases short and J 6 bases short, with 17 bases between. Germline assignment: CDR1 SGHRS and CDR2 YFSETQ. The CDR3 runs to 14 residues. The CDR3 here is CASRPSGDRDGYTF. The DNA for the CDR3 is TGCGCCAGCAGACCCTCCGGAGACAGAGATGGCTACACCTTC.

There are many counts of this clonotype. The rearrangement joins TRBV20-1 to TRBJ2-3; D is undetermined. The CDR3 totals 12 residues. Trimming removed 0 bases from V and 4 bases from J, with 5 bases in between. The germline V gene encodes CDR1 DFQATT and CDR2 SNEGSKA (reference sequence). The CDR3 sequence: CSARDSADTQYF. As DNA, the CDR3 is TGCAGTGCTAGAGATTCGGCAGATACGCAGTATTTT.

This clonotype was observed at least ten times. The V call is TRBV29-1, the J call TRBJ2-3; TRBD1 matches 9 bases. The germline V gene has CDR1 SQVTM and CDR2 ANQGSEA. The CDR3 is 14 residues long. The V gene end was trimmed by 7 bases and the J gene end by 4 bases; junction bases not matched to a gene: 9. The CDR3 here is CSAFLRQGADTQYF. In DNA, the CDR3 is TGCAGCGCCTTCTTAAGACAGGGGGCAGATACGCAGTATTTT.